These T cell receptor beta chains were read from a single sample in a study of T cell responses to AZD1222 COVID-19 vaccine. Using immunoSEQ multiplex PCR, the repertoire was profiled, and TCRdb retains in-frame clones only, with some absent. The data hold 180,000 or so clones, with roughly 91% observed a single time. Source: peripheral blood, taken 28 days after the second dose of the MenACWY control vaccine. The receptors were sampled from an adult who received the MenACWY meningococcal vaccine as a control. Each CDR3 is given with its conserved first and last residue. A D gene is named only where the DNA matches it firmly. Size values are once, few and many counts, or a class for expanded clones, and some rows have none.

D gene	clone size	CDR3 length	V gene	J gene	CDR3 DNA	CDR3 protein
-	-	13	TRBV7-9	TRBJ1-2	TGTGCCAGCAGTGGGGGGGCGGACTATGGCTACACCTTC	CASSGGADYGYTF
-	-	19	TRBV7-6	TRBJ2-1	TGTGCCAGCAGCTTAGATCCGTCGTCTGCGGAGAGCTCCTACAATGAGCAGTTCTTC	CASSLDPSSAESSYNEQFF
-	once	14	TRBV6-5	TRBJ2-2	TGTGCCAGCAGGGCTACAGGGGGGGCCGGGGAGCTGTTTTTT	CASRATGGAGELFF
-	-	13	TRBV25-1	TRBJ1-1	TGTGCCAGCACCGAACACCCGAACACTGAAGCTTTCTTT	CASTEHPNTEAFF
TRBD1	-	11	TRBV20-1	TRBJ1-2	TGCAGTGCGCGACAGGGTGCTGGCTACACCTTC	CSARQGAGYTF
-	-	14	TRBV19	TRBJ1-1	TGTGCCAGTAGTATTCTGGCAGGGAACACTGAAGCTTTCTTT	CASSILAGNTEAFF
-	-	14	TRBV5-1	TRBJ1-1	TGCGCCAGCAGCTTGGTCAGATTGAACACTGAAGCTTTCTTT	CASSLVRLNTEAFF
TRBD1	-	17	TRBV3-1/TRBV3-2	TRBJ1-1	TGTGCCAGCAGCCCCTACAGAACTGACAGGGCAAACACTGAAGCTTTCTTT	CASSPYRTDRANTEAFF
TRBD1	-	13	TRBV2	TRBJ1-1	TGTGCCAGCAGTCTACGAGGACAGGCTGGGGCTTTCTTT	CASSLRGQAGAFF
TRBD1	-	14	TRBV7-9	TRBJ2-7	TGTGCCAGCAGGTCTGGACAGGGGACGTACGAGCAGTACTTC	CASRSGQGTYEQYF
-	once	14	TRBV5-4	TRBJ1-5	TGTGCCAGCAGCATCCAGGGCCCCAATCAGCCCCAGCATTTT	CASSIQGPNQPQHF
TRBD1	-	14	TRBV7-2	TRBJ2-2	TGTGCCAGCAGCATAAGACAGGGGAAGGAGGAGCTGTTTTTT	CASSIRQGKEELFF
-	-	15	TRBV7-2	TRBJ1-1	TGTGCCAGCAGCTTAGCCCCCACGGGGTACACTGAAGCTTTCTTT	CASSLAPTGYTEAFF
TRBD1	-	15	TRBV5-5	TRBJ2-7	TGTGCCAGCAGCTTGGAAGGGGGCTTATCTGGCGAGCAGTACTTC	CASSLEGGLSGEQYF
-	-	15	TRBV3-1/TRBV3-2	TRBJ1-1	TGTGCCAGCAGCCAAGTCCCCACAATTTTCGCTGAAGCTTTCTTT	CASSQVPTIFAEAFF
-	-	13	TRBV6-5	TRBJ1-1	TGTGCCAGCAGTTTGCGGGGTAACACTGAAGCTTTCTTT	CASSLRGNTEAFF
-	many	13	TRBV11-3	TRBJ1-1	TGTGCCAGCAGCTTAGTATCGGGGGCTGAAGCTTTCTTT	CASSLVSGAEAFF
-	-	16	TRBV19	TRBJ1-6	TGTGCCAGTAGGACTCAGTACGATGGCGGGAATTCACCCCTCCACTTT	CASRTQYDGGNSPLHF
-	-	11	TRBV7-8	TRBJ2-1	TGTGCCAGCAGCTCCCGGAAGGAGCAGTTCTTC	CASSSRKEQFF
TRBD1	-	15	TRBV28	TRBJ1-2	TGTGCCAGCAGTCAGGGAGGGGGCGCGATCTATGGCTACACCTTC	CASSQGGGAIYGYTF
TRBD2	-	12	TRBV6-2/TRBV6-3	TRBJ2-1	TGTGCCAGCAGCGAGCGGGGTGGTGAGCAGTTCTTC	CASSERGGEQFF
-	-	13	TRBV5-8	TRBJ2-7	TGTGCCAGCAGCTTGGACAGGACCTACGAGCAGTACTTC	CASSLDRTYEQYF
TRBD1	-	16	TRBV5-5	TRBJ1-1	TGTGCCAGCAGCTCAACCCCACAGGGGGCGTTCACTGAAGCTTTCTTT	CASSSTPQGAFTEAFF
-	-	15	TRBV2	TRBJ2-3	TGTGCCAGCAGTCCGGGCCAGGGGTACACAGATACGCAGTATTTT	CASSPGQGYTDTQYF
-	-	17	TRBV7-2	TRBJ1-2	TGTGCCAGCAGCTTAGCCGTTCCGGGACCGACTAACTATGGCTACACCTTC	CASSLAVPGPTNYGYTF
-	-	13	TRBV5-6	TRBJ2-3	TGTGCCAGCAGCTTGGGTTGGGCAGATACGCAGTATTTT	CASSLGWADTQYF
TRBD1	-	13	TRBV19	TRBJ1-1	TGTGCCAGTAGTTTGGACAGGGTCACTGAAGCTTTCTTT	CASSLDRVTEAFF